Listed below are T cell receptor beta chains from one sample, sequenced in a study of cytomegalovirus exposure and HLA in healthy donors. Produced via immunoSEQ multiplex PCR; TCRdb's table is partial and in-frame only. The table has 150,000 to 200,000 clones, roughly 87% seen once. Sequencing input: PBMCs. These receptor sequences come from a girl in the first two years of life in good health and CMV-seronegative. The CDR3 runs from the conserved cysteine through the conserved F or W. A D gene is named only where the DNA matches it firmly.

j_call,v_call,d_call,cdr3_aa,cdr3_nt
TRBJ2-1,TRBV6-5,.,CASSPHPTRNEQFF,TGTGCCAGCAGTCCACACCCCACTAGGAATGAGCAGTTCTTC
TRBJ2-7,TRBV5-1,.,CASSDVLRGTYEQYF,TGCGCCAGCAGCGATGTTCTGAGGGGGACCTACGAGCAGTACTTC
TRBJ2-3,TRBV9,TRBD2,CASSVAAGGPQDTQYF,TGTGCCAGCAGCGTAGCGGCGGGAGGGCCGCAAGATACGCAGTATTTT
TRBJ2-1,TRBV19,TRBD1,CASRIKGAAYNEQFF,TGTGCCAGTAGGATTAAGGGGGCCGCCTACAATGAGCAGTTCTTC
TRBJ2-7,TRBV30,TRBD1,CAWSIATGGGYEQYF,TGTGCCTGGAGCATAGCGACAGGGGGCGGTTACGAGCAGTACTTC
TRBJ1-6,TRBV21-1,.,CASSKVPRSSYNSPLHF,TGTGCCAGCAGCAAAGTTCCGCGAAGCTCCTATAATTCACCCCTCCACTTT
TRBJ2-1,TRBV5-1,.,CASRPTEYNEQFF,TGCGCCAGCAGGCCGACAGAGTACAATGAGCAGTTCTTC
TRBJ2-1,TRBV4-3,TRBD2,CASSILPGLALNEQFF,TGCGCCAGCAGTATTCTTCCGGGACTAGCCCTCAATGAGCAGTTCTTC
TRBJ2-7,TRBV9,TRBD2,CASQTQGGPSYEQYF,TGTGCCAGCCAAACCCAGGGAGGGCCGAGCTACGAGCAGTACTTC
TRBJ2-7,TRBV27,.,CASSDSTGYEQYF,TGTGCCAGCAGTGACAGTACAGGGTACGAGCAGTACTTC
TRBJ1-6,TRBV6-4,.,CASSAGYNSPLHF,TGTGCCAGCAGTGCCGGGTATAATTCACCCCTCCACTTT
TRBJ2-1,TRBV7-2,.,CASSFGGSYNEQFF,TGTGCCAGCAGCTTCGGGGGCTCCTACAATGAGCAGTTCTTC
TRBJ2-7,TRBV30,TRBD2,CAWTTGTRHEQYF,TGTGCCTGGACCACCGGGACTAGACACGAGCAGTACTTC
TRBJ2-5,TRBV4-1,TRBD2,CASSQGASGGQETQYF,TGCGCCAGCAGCCAAGGGGCTAGCGGGGGACAAGAGACCCAGTACTTC
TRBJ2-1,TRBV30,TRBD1,CAWLPGQASRQFF,TGTGCCTGGCTACCGGGACAGGCTTCACGGCAGTTCTTC
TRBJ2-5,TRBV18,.,CASSPNQETQYF,TGTGCCAGCTCACCCAACCAAGAGACCCAGTACTTC
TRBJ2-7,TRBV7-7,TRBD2,CASSLAPGGYYEQYF,TGTGCTAGCAGCTTAGCGCCGGGGGGATACTACGAGCAGTACTTC